Below, 23 T cell receptor beta chains from the same sample are listed, as sequenced in a study of a mutant IDH1 vaccine in newly diagnosed glioma. As to time point: week 47, end of study. A 20-mer mutant IDH1 peptide at 300 ug was injected subcutaneously with topical imiquimod. The antigens these receptors bind are not known. Here immunoSEQ multiplex PCR was the method, and the copy in TCRdb shows in-frame clones only, minus some. The repertoire has tens of thousands of clones, around 86% of them found once; the top ten carry 3.8%. The starting material was PBMCs, obtained from a glioma patient whose treatment included an IDH1 peptide vaccine. The source is a man aged 30 to 45 with glioma.

This chain links TRBV4-1 with TRBJ2-3; D not certain. This CDR3 comprises 16 residues. V gave up 0 bases and J gave up 1 base, with 11 bases separating them. Per the germline V gene, CDR1 is MGHRA and CDR2 is YSYEKL. CDR3: CASSQEVRLRTDTQYF. CDR3 coding DNA: TGCGCCAGCAGCCAAGAAGTACGGCTACGCACAGATACGCAGTATTTT.

This chain joins TRBV5-4 and TRBJ1-3, with a tentative D call TRBD1 (6 bases). Trimming removed 4 bases from V and 8 bases from J, with 13 bases in between. Germline CDR1 is SGHNT and CDR2 is YYREEE (reference sequence). The CDR3 runs 13 residues. The CDR3 loop is CASSRGGKDTIYF. CDR3 nucleotides: TGTGCCAGCAGCAGGGGGGGGAAAGACACCATATATTTT. Complete variable domain (other parts from reference TRBV5-4 and TRBJ1-3): ETGVTQSPTHLIKTRGQQVTLRCSSQSGHNTVSWYQQALGQGPQFIFQYYREEENGRGNFPPRFSGLQFPNYSSELNVNALELDDSALYLCASSRGGKDTIYFGEGSWLTVV.

Points on this clone: At one of its ends the junction is not consistent with the germline gene, which may arise from a read error. The chain combines TRBV27 with TRBJ2-4, with 11 positions matching TRBD1. This CDR3 spans 11 amino acids. CDR1 and CDR2 from the germline V gene are MNHEY and SMNVEV (reference sequence). CDR3 bases: TGTGCCAGCAGTGGGACAGGGGGAGTTAAATTC. Translated, it gives CASSGTGGVKF.

The V call is TRBV7-2, the J call TRBJ2-2; no firm D call. V lost 5 bases, J lost 1 base, and 8 bases lay in between. CDR3 length equals 14 residues. CDR1 and CDR2 from the germline V gene are SGHTA and FQGNSA. The CDR3 nucleotides read TGTGCCAGCAGCCAACTCAGGAACACCGGGGAGCTGTTTTTT. This translates into CASSQLRNTGELFF.

The rearrangement links TRBV5-1 to TRBJ1-6; the D is unclear. Trimming removed 1 base at V and 7 bases at J, with 9 bases between. The CDR3 loop spans 14 amino acids. From germline, CDR1 is SGHRS and CDR2 YFSETQ. The CDR3 DNA reads TGCGCCAGCAGCTTGTCAGGAGACAATTCACCCCTCCACTTT. Translating it yields CASSLSGDNSPLHF. Looking up the rest from reference TRBV5-1 and TRBJ1-6 gives the full variable domain: KAGVTQTPRYLIKTRGQQVTLSCSPISGHRSVSWYQQTPGQGLQFLFEYFSETQRNKGNFPGRFSGRQFSNSRSEMNVSTLELGDSALYLCASSLSGDNSPLHFGNGTRLTVT.

The chain uses TRBV18 and TRBJ1-3, with D unclear. Germline CDR1 and CDR2: KGHSH and LQKENI. The ends were cut back, 2 bases at V and 0 bases at J, with 8 bases in the middle. This CDR3 comprises 15 residues. CDR3 residues: CASSPTVFSGNTIYF. CDR3 in DNA: TGTGCCAGCTCACCAACGGTTTTCTCTGGAAACACCATATATTTT. The full variable domain, in which reference TRBV18 and TRBJ1-3 provide the parts outside the CDR3, is NAGVMQNPRHLVRRRGQEARLRCSPMKGHSHVYWYRQLPEEGLKFMVYLQKENIIDESGMPKERFSAEFPKEGPSILRIQQVVRGDSAAYFCASSPTVFSGNTIYFGEGSWLTVV.

This sequence joins TRBV28 and TRBJ1-4; D is undetermined. V lost 6 bases to trimming and J lost 7 bases, with 21 bases between them. This CDR3 comprises 16 residues. The V gene's germline CDR1 is MDHEN and CDR2 SYDVKM. Here the CDR3 DNA reads TGTGCCAGCAGCCCCGGTAGGAGCTCGGGAAGTGAAAAACTGTTTTTT. It is translated as CASSPGRSSGSEKLFF.

The rearrangement joins TRBV18 to TRBJ1-5; a possible D gene is TRBD1 (5 bases). Germline V lookup: CDR1 KGHSH, CDR2 LQKENI. V lost 0 bases, J lost 7 bases, and 7 bases lay in between. CDR3 length: 13 amino acids. This CDR3 is CASSPPWGQPQHF. The CDR3, as DNA: TGTGCCAGCTCACCACCGTGGGGGCAGCCCCAGCATTTT.

V and J are TRBV5-1 and TRBJ2-3; a possible D gene is TRBD1 (5 bases). There are 15 residues in the CDR3. The germline V gene encodes CDR1 SGHRS and CDR2 YFSETQ. The V gene lost 0 bases and the J gene lost 2 bases, with 10 bases spanning the gap. The CDR3 is CASSLADSHTDTQYF. DNA of the CDR3: TGCGCCAGCAGCTTGGCCGACAGCCACACAGATACGCAGTATTTT.

The chain joins TRBV27 to TRBJ1-1, with a tentative D call TRBD1 (5 bases). Trimming cost V 3 bases and J 1 base, with 6 bases left between them. This CDR3 comprises 13 residues. Germline CDR1 MNHEY, CDR2 SMNVEV (reference sequence). CDR3 DNA sequence: TGTGCCAGCAGTTTGGGGGGGAACACTGAAGCTTTCTTT. Translating it yields CASSLGGNTEAFF.

V and J are TRBV15 and TRBJ2-5, with 12 bases aligning to TRBD1. The trim removed 5 bases at V and 5 bases at J, leaving 6 bases unmatched. The CDR3 loop spans 15 amino acids. Germline-derived CDR1 and CDR2 are LNHNV and YYDKDF (reference sequence). The CDR3 here is CATSGDRGRLETQYF. Written as DNA, the CDR3 is TGTGCCACCAGCGGGGACAGGGGGCGTTTGGAGACCCAGTACTTC.

The chain is built from TRBV7-8 and TRBJ1-5, with TRBD1 as a possible D gene (6 bases). The germline V gene encodes CDR1 SGHVS and CDR2 FQNEAQ. Trimming took off 0 bases at V and 7 bases at J, with 10 bases between the two ends. The CDR3 is made up of 14 amino acids. CDR3 nucleotide sequence: TGTGCCAGCAGCTTAGCGAGAGGGGGGCAGCCCCAGCATTTT. Its protein product is CASSLARGGQPQHF.

The rearrangement links TRBV5-1 to TRBJ2-2; no firm D call. V gave up 1 base and J gave up 6 bases, with 4 bases separating them. The CDR3 length is 12 residues. Germline CDR1 and CDR2: SGHRS and YFSETQ. CDR3 protein: CASSLFPGELFF. Here the CDR3 DNA reads TGCGCCAGCAGCTTGTTCCCCGGGGAGCTGTTTTTT.

The chain carries TRBV7-6 and TRBJ2-1, with D perhaps matching TRBD1 (6 bases). The CDR3 totals 13 residues. Trimming removed 2 bases from V and 9 bases from J, with 11 bases in between. Germline lookup yields CDR1 SGHVS and CDR2 FNYEAQ. The CDR3 region has the DNA TGTGCCAGCAGCTTACCAGGGGTGACTGAGCAGTTCTTC. Translating gives CASSLPGVTEQFF.

The rearrangement joins TRBV5-1 to TRBJ1-2, with D perhaps matching TRBD1 (5 bases). Germline CDR1 is SGHRS and CDR2 is YFSETQ. The CDR3 length is 16 residues. V was pared by 0 bases and J by 2 bases, with 14 bases between. CDR3 region: CASSLGDLRDNYGYTF. CDR3 in DNA: TGCGCCAGCAGCTTGGGTGATTTGCGGGACAACTATGGCTACACCTTC.

This chain connects TRBV15 to TRBJ1-4, with D perhaps matching TRBD1 (6 bases). Trimming took 1 base from V and 0 from J, leaving 12 bases between them. CDR3 length: 17 residues. Germline CDR1 reads LNHNV; CDR2 reads YYDKDF (reference sequence). CDR3 DNA sequence: TGTGCCACCAGCAGAGTAGGCAGGGGAACAACTAATGAAAAACTGTTTTTT. Translation gives CATSRVGRGTTNEKLFF.

The chain combines TRBV7-9 with TRBJ1-1, with 8 bases matching TRBD1. The CDR3 has 15 residues. V was pared by 3 bases and J by 1 base, with 4 bases of the junction left unmatched. The germline gives CDR1 SEHNR, CDR2 FQNEAQ (reference sequence). CDR3 in DNA: TGTGCCAGCAGCTTGGGGACAGGTACGAACACTGAAGCTTTCTTT. The encoded protein is CASSLGTGTNTEAFF.

This clone was picked up one time. V is TRBV5-1 and J is TRBJ1-5; D remains unclear. The length of the CDR3 is 15 residues. Germline values: CDR1 SGHRS, CDR2 YFSETQ. The V and J ends lost 1 base and 0 bases respectively, with 8 bases between them. The CDR3 DNA follows: TGCGCCAGCAGCTTGCAAGGGTATAGCAATCAGCCCCAGCATTTT. As protein: CASSLQGYSNQPQHF.

This chain joins TRBV28 and TRBJ1-6; the match to TRBD1 covers 7 bases. CDR3 length: 15 residues. V shed 5 bases and J 7 bases; nucleotides not matched to a gene: 8. Germline CDR1 and CDR2: MDHEN and SYDVKM. Here the CDR3 reads CASSTGAPQNSPLHF. The CDR3 nucleotides are TGTGCCAGCAGTACAGGGGCACCCCAGAATTCACCCCTCCACTTT.

This chain joins TRBV7-9 and TRBJ2-3, with 13 positions matching TRBD2. The ends lost 4 bases at V and 0 bases at J; junction bases unmatched: 1. CDR3 size: 16 residues. The germline gives CDR1 SEHNR, CDR2 FQNEAQ (reference sequence). The CDR3 region is CASSSGLAGSTDTQYF. The CDR3 nucleotides read TGTGCCAGCAGCTCGGGACTAGCGGGGAGCACAGATACGCAGTATTTT.

The V and J genes are TRBV6-5 and TRBJ1-2, with unresolved D. Deletions cut 0 bases from V and 4 bases from J, with 6 bases between. The CDR3 runs to 13 residues. CDR1 MNHEY and CDR2 SVGAGI come from the germline V gene. The CDR3 bases are TGTGCCAGCAGTTACTCGAAGGGCTATGGCTACACCTTC. It translates to CASSYSKGYGYTF.

The chain employs TRBV9 and TRBJ1-4; D ambiguous. Germline V lookup: CDR1 SGDLS, CDR2 YYNGEE. The CDR3 consists of 14 residues. V lost 0 bases and J 1 base, leaving 4 bases between the germline ends. CDR3 residues: CASSVGGTNEKLFF. CDR3 nucleotide sequence: TGTGCCAGCAGCGTAGGGGGAACTAATGAAAAACTGTTTTTT.

The table lists this clone with a few counts. The genes are TRBV28 and TRBJ1-2; unclear D gene. Trimming removed 6 bases from V and 7 bases from J, with 12 bases in between. The CDR3 covers 12 residues. The germline V gene has CDR1 MDHEN and CDR2 SYDVKM. The chain's CDR3 is CASSLTITGYTF. The CDR3 bases are TGTGCCAGCAGCTTGACGATTACTGGCTACACCTTC.